The entry below describes one TCR beta chain. A single record per CDR3 protein comes from TCRdb applying MiXCR to the 5' RACE reads. Of 350,000 to 500,000 distinct CDR3 sequences in the sample, about 22% are singletons; the top ten hold around 12%. This specimen comes from a study of T-cell memory formation after mild COVID-19. Study-wide background: Clusters were largely donor specific.

Trimming removed 0 bases at V and 5 bases at J, with 14 bases between. This CDR3 is built from 15 residues. CDR1 is ENHRY, CDR2 SYGVKD, per germline. The chain joins TRBV10-3 to TRBJ2-7; D could derive from TRBD1 or TRBD2 (5 bases each). This clonotype was obtained from an adult woman who had mild COVID-19 (a few samples of this study predate the infection). Cell type and time point are not known. The source material was PBMCs or a T cell subset sorted from them (not recorded which). The CDR3 is CAISESEAGSNEQYF. CDR3 nucleotides: TGTGCCATCAGTGAGTCTGAGGCAGGGAGTAACGAGCAGTACTTC.